A selection of T cell receptor beta chains follows, all from one sample in a study of T cells after yellow fever vaccination. A single record per CDR3 protein comes from TCRdb applying MiXCR to the 5' RACE reads. This table holds hundreds of thousands of distinct CDR3 sequences, over 9% found once. Sequencing used PBMCs, obtained on the day of the yellow fever booster vaccination. Receptors were obtained from a man aged 30 to 39 who received the YFV17D yellow fever vaccine. Both conserved end residues are part of each CDR3. The order of the fields is D gene, J gene, V gene, clone size, CDR3 DNA, CDR3 protein. D genes are given only for firm matches. The size entry is marked missing in some rows and otherwise reads once, few, many or a size class.

>-|TRBJ1-6|TRBV12-3/TRBV12-4|few
TGTGCCAGCAGTTTCCACAATAATTCACCCCTCCACTTT
CASSFHNNSPLHF
>TRBD1|TRBJ2-7|TRBV4-3|-
TGCGCCAGCAGTCGCTGGACAGGGGGCGAGCAGTACTTC
CASSRWTGGEQYF
>-|TRBJ2-7|TRBV7-9|-
TGTGCCAGCAGCTTTCCACCTCACTTC
CASSFPPHF
>-|TRBJ2-3|TRBV7-3|-
TGTGCCAGCAGCCAATTAGGACTATCGGATACGCAGTATTTT
CASSQLGLSDTQYF
>TRBD2|TRBJ2-1|TRBV27|-
TGTGCCAGCAAACAAACGGTGCTAGCGGGAGGGGTCCCCTACAATGAGCAGTTCTTC
CASKQTVLAGGVPYNEQFF
>-|TRBJ2-7|TRBV5-1|-
TGCGCCAGCAGGGGCGCCCTCACCTACGAGCAGTACTTC
CASRGALTYEQYF
>-|TRBJ2-1|TRBV20-1|-
TGCAGTGCTAGAGGGGGGCGGGTTCTAAACAATGAGCAGTTCTTC
CSARGGRVLNNEQFF
>-|TRBJ2-1|TRBV5-5|few
TGTGCCAGCAGCTGGACAGATTACAATGAGCAGTTCTTC
CASSWTDYNEQFF
>TRBD2|TRBJ2-1|TRBV5-1|-
TGCGCCAGCAGCGCTGGACTAGCGGGAGGAGGCGATGAGCAGTTCTTC
CASSAGLAGGGDEQFF
>-|TRBJ1-5|TRBV7-8|-
TGTGCCAGCAGCTTAGCGCGAACAGCACTTCAGCCCCAGCATTTT
CASSLARTALQPQHF
>-|TRBJ2-4|TRBV30|few
TGTGCCTGGAGTGTAGGTGGTTCGAGCAAAAACATTCAGTACTTC
CAWSVGGSSKNIQYF
>-|TRBJ1-1|TRBV30|few
TGTGCCTGGAGTCTGGACAGCACTGAAGCTTTCTTT
CAWSLDSTEAFF
>TRBD1|TRBJ1-1|TRBV11-2|-
TGTGCCAGCACCTGGGACAGAGGGAACACTGAAGCTTTCTTT
CASTWDRGNTEAFF
>-|TRBJ2-4|TRBV29-1|few
TGCAGCGTTGAAGGAAGCGGACCCACCGAAAACATTCAGTACTTC
CSVEGSGPTENIQYF
>-|TRBJ2-5|TRBV14|few
TGTGCCAGCAGCCAAACCAGGGTGGGAGAGACCCAGTACTTC
CASSQTRVGETQYF
>-|TRBJ2-7|TRBV28|few
TGTGCCAGCAGTTCCCTGAAAATGCCGGGGCCCTACGAGCAGTACTTC
CASSSLKMPGPYEQYF
>-|TRBJ1-5|TRBV5-1|many
TGTGCCAGCAGTTTGGCCGGGGGGAGCAATCAGCCCCAGCATTTT
CASSLAGGSNQPQHF
>TRBD2|TRBJ2-3|TRBV28|few
TGTGCCAGCGCCGTTCAGGTGGGCGGGAGAAGGTTGGCGCAGTATTTT
CASAVQVGGRRLAQYF
>-|TRBJ1-6|TRBV5-1|few
TGCGCCAGCAGCTTGGGTGGCGCCCCTCGGGATTCACCCCTCCACTTT
CASSLGGAPRDSPLHF
>-|TRBJ1-3|TRBV5-4|-
TGTGACAGCAGCTATCGAAGGGCTGGTCGTGGAAACACCATATATTTT
CDSSYRRAGRGNTIYF
>TRBD2|TRBJ2-7|TRBV4-2|-
TGTGCCAGCAGCCTAGCCGGGAGGGCCTACGAGCAGTACTTC
CASSLAGRAYEQYF
>-|TRBJ2-7|TRBV3-1|-
TGTGCCAGCAGCCAAGATTCTAGCGTTAGCTCCTACGAGCAGTACTTC
CASSQDSSVSSYEQYF
>TRBD2|TRBJ2-1|TRBV5-4|few
TGTGCCAGCAGCTTGCCTAGCGGGAGGAATGAGCAGTTCTTC
CASSLPSGRNEQFF
>TRBD2|TRBJ2-7|TRBV7-2|-
TGTGCCAGCAGCGCTTCTAGCGGGAGGATTGGCTACGAGCAGTACTTC
CASSASSGRIGYEQYF
>TRBD1|TRBJ2-7|TRBV12-3/TRBV12-4|many
TGTGCCAGCAGCGGGACAGGTTACGAGCAGTACTTC
CASSGTGYEQYF
>TRBD1|TRBJ2-5|TRBV5-8|few
TGTGCCAGCAGCAACGGACAGGGGCGGGAGACCCAGTACTTC
CASSNGQGRETQYF
>-|TRBJ2-3|TRBV6-1|-
TGTGCCAGCCGGTTGGAGAGGTCTGGTAGTACGCAGTATTTT
CASRLERSGSTQYF
>TRBD1|TRBJ2-3|TRBV15|few
TGTGCCACCAGCTTGGCCGGACAGGGGCGGACAGATACGCAGTATTTT
CATSLAGQGRTDTQYF
>-|TRBJ1-1|TRBV10-3|-
TGTGCCATCAGTCCAGATGTGAACACTGAAGCTTTCTTT
CAISPDVNTEAFF
>TRBD2|TRBJ2-1|TRBV19|-
TGTGCCTCTGGCGGCGGGAGTGGCTCCTACAATGAGCAGTTCTTC
CASGGGSGSYNEQFF
>-|TRBJ2-1|TRBV14|many
TGTGCCAGCAGCCAAGAGCTTTCCGTTTTGGGCAATGAGCAGTTCTTC
CASSQELSVLGNEQFF
>-|TRBJ1-2|TRBV10-3|-
TGTGCCATCAGTGAGGAACCGCCTATGGGCTACACCTTC
CAISEEPPMGYTF
>-|TRBJ2-2|TRBV7-6|few
TGTGCCAGCAAACCACTGGCGGGCCTTAACACCGGGGAGCTGTTTTTT
CASKPLAGLNTGELFF
>TRBD1|TRBJ2-1|TRBV5-1|few
TGCGCCAGCAGCTTGGATGGACAGGGGGCGACCAATGAGCAGTTCTTC
CASSLDGQGATNEQFF
>-|TRBJ1-4|TRBV25-1|few
TGTGCCAGCAGTGAATTTTGGCAGGGCAATGAAAAACTGTTTTTT
CASSEFWQGNEKLFF